Listed below are T cell receptor beta chains from one sample, sequenced in a study of response to subunit inactivated influenza vaccine. TCRdb re-called the RT-PCR reads with MiXCR, one entry per CDR3 protein. This sample has 150,000 to 200,000 distinct CDR3 sequences, with less than 15% found just once. The same data also contributed to another study, on T cells expressing NK-cell markers.

The sequences come from CD8+ T cells sorted from PBMCs, collected 12 days after vaccination. The receptors were gathered from a man aged 45-65 years who received an inactivated influenza vaccine. Each CDR3 is given with its conserved first and last residue. D genes are given only for firm matches. Rows give clone size only sometimes, using once, few, many, or a class for an expanded clone.

J gene | D gene | V gene | clone size | CDR3 protein | CDR3 DNA
TRBJ1-5 | . | TRBV18 | many | CASSPNQGLRSNQPQHF | TGTGCCAGCTCACCGAATCAAGGGTTACGGAGCAATCAGCCCCAGCATTTT
TRBJ2-5 | . | TRBV12-3/TRBV12-4 | . | CASSWEAETQYF | TGTGCCAGCAGTTGGGAGGCCGAGACCCAGTACTTC
TRBJ2-6 | . | TRBV4-3 | . | CASSQVMPGWEAGANVLTF | TGCGCCAGCAGCCAAGTTATGCCAGGGTGGGAGGCTGGGGCCAACGTCCTGACTTTC
TRBJ2-1 | TRBD2 | TRBV4-1 | . | CASSQGLADNEQFF | TGCGCCAGCAGCCAAGGACTAGCGGACAATGAGCAGTTCTTC
TRBJ2-7 | TRBD1 | TRBV4-3 | . | CASSSRTGNYEQYF | TGCGCCAGCAGCTCCCGGACAGGGAACTACGAGCAGTACTTC
TRBJ2-1 | . | TRBV14 | few | CASSHTSVEQFF | TGTGCCAGCAGCCATACTAGTGTTGAGCAGTTCTTC
TRBJ1-2 | . | TRBV2 | . | CASSDPGYGYTF | TGTGCCAGCAGTGATCCGGGGTATGGCTACACCTTC
TRBJ2-7 | TRBD1 | TRBV7-2 | . | CASSPEGTGRAEQYF | TGTGCCAGCAGCCCTGAGGGGACAGGGAGGGCCGAGCAGTACTTC
TRBJ1-3 | . | TRBV12-3/TRBV12-4 | few | CASSLESPVDTIYF | TGTGCCAGCAGTTTAGAAAGCCCCGTGGACACCATATATTTT
TRBJ1-4 | TRBD1 | TRBV12-3/TRBV12-4 | few | CASSSSRDREKLFF | TGTGCCAGCAGTTCGTCCCGGGACAGGGAAAAACTGTTTTTT
TRBJ2-7 | . | TRBV28 | few | CASSLFPSYEQYF | TGTGCCAGCAGTTTATTCCCCTCCTACGAGCAGTACTTC
TRBJ2-5 | . | TRBV7-3 | few | CASSLRGQEQETQYF | TGTGCCAGCAGCCTACGGGGACAAGAGCAAGAGACCCAGTACTTC
TRBJ2-2 | . | TRBV9 | . | CASSLRGAAGELFF | TGTGCCAGCAGCCTCAGGGGCGCTGCCGGGGAGCTGTTTTTT
TRBJ1-1 | . | TRBV12-3/TRBV12-4 | few | CASSFELRRHEAFF | TGTGCCAGCAGTTTTGAACTGCGGAGGCATGAAGCTTTCTTT
TRBJ1-6 | . | TRBV7-8 | . | CASSPSAGSNSPLHF | TGTGCCAGCAGCCCCAGCGCCGGCAGTAATTCACCCCTCCACTTT
TRBJ2-1 | . | TRBV29-1 | . | CSVDPWAGYEQFF | TGCAGCGTTGACCCCTGGGCGGGATATGAGCAGTTCTTC